What follows are 15 T cell receptor beta chains derived from one specimen sequenced in a study of blood T cell repertoires in COVID-19 (dated by TCRdb to about 2020). Libraries came from the immunoSEQ multiplex PCR assay. The source is immuneACCESS, and TCRdb retained only in-frame sequences with V and J called. Part of the clones is not carried over; for the studies checked, unresolved V genes explain less than half of this, and the remainder is unexplained. This sample lists tens of thousands of clones; about 86% were detected once. The biggest ten clones account for 15% to 20% of the sample. Sequencing was done on a sample of peripheral blood. These receptors were taken from a man aged 35 to 55 with COVID-19, enrolled during active disease.

This chain uses TRBV5-1 with TRBJ1-3, with a possible D match to TRBD1 (6 bases). This CDR3 contains 16 residues. Germline V CDR1 and CDR2: SGHRS, YFSETQ. Trimming cost V 5 bases and J 4 bases, with 19 bases left between them. The DNA for the CDR3 is TGCGCCAGCAGGTTCAGTGTGACAGGAGGAGGAAACACCATATATTTT. The encoded protein is CASRFSVTGGGNTIYF. Full variable domain (rest looked up from reference TRBV5-1 and TRBJ1-3): KAGVTQTPRYLIKTRGQQVTLSCSPISGHRSVSWYQQTPGQGLQFLFEYFSETQRNKGNFPGRFSGRQFSNSRSEMNVSTLELGDSALYLCASRFSVTGGGNTIYFGEGSWLTVV.

The CDR3 nucleotides are TGTGCCAGCAGTTCAGGGGCAAATCAGCCCCAGCATTTT. It yields the protein CASSSGANQPQHF. V gene TRBV6-4 combines with J gene TRBJ1-5, with a tentative D call TRBD1 (6 bases). The CDR3 extends over 13 amino acids. V gave up 5 bases and J gave up 4 bases, with 9 bases separating them. Per germline, CDR1 MRHNA and CDR2 SNTAGT.

The chain's CDR3 is CASRTGGPDGYTF. As DNA, the CDR3 is TGTGCCAGCAGAACGGGGGGACCGGACGGCTACACCTTC. The chain uses TRBV6-5 and TRBJ1-2, with a weak D call TRBD1 (5 bases). Between the trimmed V and J ends, which lost 6 bases and 8 bases, there was a span of 16 bases. The CDR3 runs to 13 residues. From germline, CDR1 is MNHEY and CDR2 SVGAGI.

This clone turned up a few times. J is TRBJ1-5 and V is TRBV6-2 or TRBV6-3, with a possible D match to TRBD1 (5 bases). The V end was cut by 3 bases, the J end by 2 bases, with 14 bases between. Germline assignment: CDR1 MNHEY and CDR2 SVGEGT. CDR3 length: 16 residues. Written as DNA, the CDR3 is TGTGCCAGCAGTTATTTCCAGGGTTTGCGCAATCAGCCCCAGCATTTT. It translates to CASSYFQGLRNQPQHF.

V and J are TRBV11-2 and TRBJ1-6; 8 nucleotides match TRBD1. The CDR3 length is 17 residues. Germline V lookup: CDR1 SGHAT, CDR2 FQNNGV. J lost 13 bases, V lost 3 bases, and 17 bases had no gene match. Here the CDR3 DNA reads TGTGCCAGCAGCTTCCGGACAGGGCCTATCGGGTACGTTCCCCTCCACTTT. Its protein product is CASSFRTGPIGYVPLHF. The whole variable domain, remainder taken from reference TRBV11-2 and TRBJ1-6, is EAGVAQSPRYKIIEKRQSVAFWCNPISGHATLYWYQQILGQGPKLLIQFQNNGVVDDSQLPKDRFSAERLKGVDSTLKIQPAKLEDSAVYLCASSFRTGPIGYVPLHFGNGTRLTVT.

This sequence joins TRBV23-1 and TRBJ1-6; no reliable D call. TRBV23-1 is annotated as an ORF whose role is uncertain. This CDR3 contains 16 residues. Trimming left V 6 bases short and J 7 bases short, with 19 bases between. This CDR3 is CASSKLGWTENSPLHF. CDR3 bases: TGCGCCAGCAGCAAACTTGGGTGGACTGAGAATTCACCCCTCCACTTT.

Here the CDR3 reads CASSPTAGAGANVLTF. The CDR3 region has the DNA TGCGCCAGCAGCCCTACTGCAGGGGCTGGGGCCAACGTCCTGACTTTC. This chain links TRBV5-1 with TRBJ2-6; a weak D match, TRBD1 (6 bases). The CDR3 contains 16 residues. Germline CDR1 and CDR2: SGHRS and YFSETQ. V lost 4 bases to trimming and J lost 2 bases, with 13 bases between them.

This clone came up once. This chain joins TRBV7-9 and TRBJ2-7; 9 bases agree with TRBD1. The CDR3 is 16 amino acids. Germline-derived CDR1 and CDR2 are SEHNR and FQNEAQ (reference sequence). Unmatched junction bases numbered 4, after V lost 0 bases and J lost 1 base. The chain's CDR3 is CASSLALGQGSYEQYF. The CDR3 DNA is TGTGCCAGCAGCTTAGCTCTAGGACAGGGGTCCTACGAGCAGTACTTC.

The chain has TRBV7-9 and TRBJ2-1, with 10 nucleotides matching TRBD2. The V segment lost 5 bases and the J segment 9 bases; nucleotides outside the gene matches: 10. The CDR3 has 15 amino acids. CDR1 SEHNR and CDR2 FQNEAQ come from the germline V gene (reference sequence). Here the CDR3 DNA reads TGTGCCAGCAGCCCAGGCAGCGGACTAGCGGCTGAGCAGTTCTTC. This translates into CASSPGSGLAAEQFF.

The gene calls are TRBV30 and TRBJ2-1; TRBD2 aligns across 12 bases. V lost 0 bases and J lost 5; bases outside the gene matches: 2. The CDR3 is 15 residues long. Germline CDR1 is GTSNPN and CDR2 is SVGIG (reference sequence). CDR3 region: CAWSVLAGGHNEQFF. CDR3 nucleotide sequence: TGTGCCTGGAGTGTACTAGCGGGGGGCCACAATGAGCAGTTCTTC.

The chain joins TRBV12-3 or TRBV12-4 to TRBJ2-3; possible D gene TRBD1, 5 bases. Trimming cost V 7 bases and J 14 bases, with 19 bases left between them. The CDR3 totals 12 residues. The DNA of the CDR3 is TGTGCCAGCACCGCCTCAGGGTGTCTCGGGTATTTT. The encoded protein is CASTASGCLGYF.

Only a few counts were recorded for this clone. The V call is TRBV19, the J call TRBJ1-1; no clear D. The germline V and J ends were trimmed by 2 bases and 4 bases, with 20 bases remaining between them. Germline values: CDR1 LNHDA, CDR2 SQIVND (reference sequence). The length of the CDR3 is 17 residues. CDR3 DNA: TGTGCCAGTAGTATATATAGCCCCGCGGCTAGGAGCACTGAAGCTTTCTTT. Translation gives CASSIYSPAARSTEAFF.

This chain uses TRBV3-1 (or the pseudogene TRBV3-2) with TRBJ2-5, with D possibly being TRBD1 (6 bases). The CDR3 has 16 amino acids. Germline lookup yields CDR1 LGHDT and CDR2 YNNKEL (reference sequence). Trimming left V 0 bases short and J 1 base short, with 12 bases between. CDR3 sequence: CASSQEGARTQETQYF. The DNA of the CDR3 is TGTGCCAGCAGCCAAGAGGGGGCAAGAACCCAAGAGACCCAGTACTTC.

The V call is TRBV19, the J call TRBJ1-1, with 7 bases aligning to TRBD1. This CDR3 has 14 residues. CDR1 and CDR2 (germline): LNHDA, SQIVND (reference sequence). The trim removed 3 bases at V and 3 bases at J, leaving 4 bases unmatched. The chain's CDR3 is CASSIGQAYTEAFF. Here the CDR3 DNA reads TGTGCCAGTAGTATCGGACAGGCCTACACTGAAGCTTTCTTT.

V is TRBV7-3 and J is TRBJ1-2, with 10 positions matching TRBD1. CDR1 is SGHTA and CDR2 is FQGTGA in the germline V gene. CDR3 length equals 14 residues. J lost 6 bases, V lost 5 bases, and 6 bases had no gene match. The chain's CDR3 is CASSPGQGLDGYTF. CDR3 coding DNA: TGTGCCAGCAGCCCGGGACAGGGGTTGGATGGCTACACCTTC. The full variable domain, in which reference TRBV7-3 and TRBJ1-2 provide the parts outside the CDR3, is GAGVSQTPSNKVTEKGKYVELRCDPISGHTALYWYRQSLGQGPEFLIYFQGTGAADDSGLPNDRFFAVRPEGSVSTLKIQRTERGDSAVYLCASSPGQGLDGYTFGSGTRLTVV.